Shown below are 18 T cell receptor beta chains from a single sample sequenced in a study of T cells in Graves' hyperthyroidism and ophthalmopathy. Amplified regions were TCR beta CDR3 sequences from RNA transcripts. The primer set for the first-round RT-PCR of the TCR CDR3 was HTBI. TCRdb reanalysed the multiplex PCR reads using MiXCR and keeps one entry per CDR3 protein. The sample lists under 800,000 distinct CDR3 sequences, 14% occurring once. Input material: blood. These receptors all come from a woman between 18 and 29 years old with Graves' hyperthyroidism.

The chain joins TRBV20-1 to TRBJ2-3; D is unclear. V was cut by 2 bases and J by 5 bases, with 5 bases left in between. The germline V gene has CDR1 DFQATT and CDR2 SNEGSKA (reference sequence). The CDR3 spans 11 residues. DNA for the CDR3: TGCAGTGCTAGACAGATAGATACGCAGTATTTT. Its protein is CSARQIDTQYF.

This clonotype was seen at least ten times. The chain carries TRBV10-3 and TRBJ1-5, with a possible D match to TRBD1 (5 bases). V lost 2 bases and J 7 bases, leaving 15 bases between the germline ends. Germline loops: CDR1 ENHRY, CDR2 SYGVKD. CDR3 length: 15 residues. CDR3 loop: CAISEGHSPGQPQHF. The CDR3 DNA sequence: TGTGCCATCAGTGAGGGACACTCTCCAGGGCAGCCCCAGCATTTT.

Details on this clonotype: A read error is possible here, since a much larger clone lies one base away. The CDR3 protein is CASSLSVDRDLFYGHTF. The CDR3 bases are TGTGCCAGCAGTTTATCTGTGGACAGGGATCTTTTCTATGGCCACACCTTC. The chain uses TRBV28 and TRBJ1-2; the match to TRBD1 covers 8 bases. The CDR3 extends over 17 amino acids. Germline V gene sequence: CDR1 MDHEN, CDR2 SYDVKM.

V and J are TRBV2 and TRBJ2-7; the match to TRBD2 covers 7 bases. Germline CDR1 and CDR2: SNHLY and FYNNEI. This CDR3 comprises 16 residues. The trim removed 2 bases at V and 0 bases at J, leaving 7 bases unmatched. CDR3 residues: CASSETTGLSSYEQYF. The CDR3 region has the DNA TGTGCCAGCAGTGAAACAACGGGACTATCCTCCTACGAGCAGTACTTC.

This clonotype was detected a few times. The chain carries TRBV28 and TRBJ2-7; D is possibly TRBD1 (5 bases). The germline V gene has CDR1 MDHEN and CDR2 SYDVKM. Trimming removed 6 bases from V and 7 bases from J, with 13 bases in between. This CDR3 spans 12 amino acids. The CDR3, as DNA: TGTGCCAGCAGCATCAGGGCCACGGAGCAGTACTTC. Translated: CASSIRATEQYF.

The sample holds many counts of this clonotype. This CDR3 is CSARATGNSGNTIYF. The CDR3 DNA reads TGCAGTGCTAGGGCAACAGGGAACTCTGGAAACACCATATATTTT. The V and J genes are TRBV20-1 and TRBJ1-3, with D tentatively TRBD1 (6 bases). This CDR3 has 15 residues. In germline, CDR1 is DFQATT, CDR2 SNEGSKA (reference sequence). Trimming took 3 bases from V and 0 from J, leaving 12 bases between them.

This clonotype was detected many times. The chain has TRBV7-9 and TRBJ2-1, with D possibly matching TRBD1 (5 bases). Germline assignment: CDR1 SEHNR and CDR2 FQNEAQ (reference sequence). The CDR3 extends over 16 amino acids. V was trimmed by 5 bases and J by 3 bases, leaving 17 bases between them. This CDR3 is CASSPHRYWGYNEQFF. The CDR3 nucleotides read TGTGCCAGCAGCCCACACAGGTACTGGGGCTACAATGAGCAGTTCTTC.

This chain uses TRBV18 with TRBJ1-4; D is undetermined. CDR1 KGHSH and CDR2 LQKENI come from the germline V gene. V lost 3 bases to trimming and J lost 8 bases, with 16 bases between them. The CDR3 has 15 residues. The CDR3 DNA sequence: TGTGCCAGCTCACCCCCAGTGGTGGCAAGAGAAAAACTGTTTTTT. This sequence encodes CASSPPVVAREKLFF.

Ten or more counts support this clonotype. CDR3 sequence (DNA): TGTGCCAGCAGCTTTACACTAGCGGGAGTTTTCAATGAGCAGTTCTTC. Protein sequence: CASSFTLAGVFNEQFF. This chain joins TRBV13 and TRBJ2-1; 11 bases line up with TRBD2. V lost 3 bases and J lost 6; bases outside the gene matches: 7. This CDR3 comprises 16 residues. Germline assignment: CDR1 PRHDT and CDR2 FYEKMQ (reference sequence).

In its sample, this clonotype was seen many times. CDR3 bases: TGCAGCGTTGAAGCGGGAGGGACTAGCGGGAGACCCTACAATGAGCAGTTCTTC. Amino acid sequence: CSVEAGGTSGRPYNEQFF. This chain links TRBV29-1 with TRBJ2-1; 14 nucleotides agree with TRBD2. The CDR3 is made up of 18 amino acids. V was pared by 1 base and J by 2 bases, with 7 bases of the junction left unmatched. Germline CDR1 is SQVTM and CDR2 is ANQGSEA.

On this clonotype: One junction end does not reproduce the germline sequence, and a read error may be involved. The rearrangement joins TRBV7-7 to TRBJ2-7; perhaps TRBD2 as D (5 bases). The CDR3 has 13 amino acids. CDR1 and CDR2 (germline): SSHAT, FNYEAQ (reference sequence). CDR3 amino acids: CASSSDLNYEQYF. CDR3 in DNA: TGTGCTAGCAGCTCGGACTTAAACTACGAGCAGTACTTC.

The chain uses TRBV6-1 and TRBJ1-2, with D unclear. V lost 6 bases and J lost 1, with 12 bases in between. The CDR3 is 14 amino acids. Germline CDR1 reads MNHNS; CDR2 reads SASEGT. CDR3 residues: CASSSDGSNYGYTF. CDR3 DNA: TGTGCCAGCAGCTCCGACGGCAGTAACTATGGCTACACCTTC.

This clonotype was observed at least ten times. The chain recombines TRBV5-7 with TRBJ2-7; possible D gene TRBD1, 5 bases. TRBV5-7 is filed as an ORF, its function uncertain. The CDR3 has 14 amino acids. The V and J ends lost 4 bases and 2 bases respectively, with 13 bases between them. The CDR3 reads CASSAGAGTYEQYF. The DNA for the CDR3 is TGTGCCAGCAGCGCCGGAGCAGGGACCTACGAGCAGTACTTC.

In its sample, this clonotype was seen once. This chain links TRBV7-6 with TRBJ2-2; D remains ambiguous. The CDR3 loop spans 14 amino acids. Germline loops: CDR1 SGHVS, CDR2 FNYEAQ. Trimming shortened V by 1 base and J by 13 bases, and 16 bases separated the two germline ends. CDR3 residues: CASSLDGTNTRLFF. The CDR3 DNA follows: TGTGCCAGCAGCTTAGACGGCACCAACACGCGGCTGTTTTTT.

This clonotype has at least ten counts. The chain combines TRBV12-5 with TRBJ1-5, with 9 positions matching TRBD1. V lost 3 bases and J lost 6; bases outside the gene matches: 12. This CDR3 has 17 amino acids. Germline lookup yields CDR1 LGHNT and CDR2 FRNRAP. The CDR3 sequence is CASGFAPRDREGQPQHF. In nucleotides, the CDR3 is TGTGCTAGTGGTTTTGCCCCCCGGGACAGGGAAGGTCAGCCCCAGCATTTT.

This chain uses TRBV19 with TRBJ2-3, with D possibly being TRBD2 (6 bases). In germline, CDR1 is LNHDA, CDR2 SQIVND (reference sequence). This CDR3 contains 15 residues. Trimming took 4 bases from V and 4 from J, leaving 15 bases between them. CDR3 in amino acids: CASSKDWGDADTQYF. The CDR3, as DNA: TGTGCCAGTAGTAAAGACTGGGGGGATGCAGATACGCAGTATTTT.

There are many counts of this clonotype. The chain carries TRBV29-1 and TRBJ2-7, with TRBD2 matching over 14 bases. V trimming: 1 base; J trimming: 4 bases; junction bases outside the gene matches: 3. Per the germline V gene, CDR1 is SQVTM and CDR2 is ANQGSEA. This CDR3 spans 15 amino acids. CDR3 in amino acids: CSVEAGTSGRYEQYF. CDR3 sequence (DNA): TGCAGCGTTGAAGCCGGGACTAGCGGGAGATACGAGCAGTACTTC.

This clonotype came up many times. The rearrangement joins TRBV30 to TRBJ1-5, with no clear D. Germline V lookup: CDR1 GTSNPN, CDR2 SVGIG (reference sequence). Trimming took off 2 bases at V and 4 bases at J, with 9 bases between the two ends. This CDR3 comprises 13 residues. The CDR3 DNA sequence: TGTGCCTGGAGTCCCCAAGGTAATCAGCCCCAGCATTTT. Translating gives CAWSPQGNQPQHF.